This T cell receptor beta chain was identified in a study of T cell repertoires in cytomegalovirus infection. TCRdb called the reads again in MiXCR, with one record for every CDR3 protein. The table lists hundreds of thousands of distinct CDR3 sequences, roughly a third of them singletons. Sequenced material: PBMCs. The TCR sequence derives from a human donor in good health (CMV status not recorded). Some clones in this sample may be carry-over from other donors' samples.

The CDR3 sequence: CASSTEHAPGFGEQYF. The DNA of the CDR3 is TGTGCCAGTAGTACCGAACACGCCCCAGGGTTCGGGGAGCAGTACTTC. The chain employs TRBV19 and TRBJ2-7, with D perhaps TRBD1 (5 bases). The CDR3 spans 16 residues. V lost 4 bases to trimming and J lost 7 bases, with 23 bases between them. Germline CDR1 reads LNHDA; CDR2 reads SQIVND (reference sequence).